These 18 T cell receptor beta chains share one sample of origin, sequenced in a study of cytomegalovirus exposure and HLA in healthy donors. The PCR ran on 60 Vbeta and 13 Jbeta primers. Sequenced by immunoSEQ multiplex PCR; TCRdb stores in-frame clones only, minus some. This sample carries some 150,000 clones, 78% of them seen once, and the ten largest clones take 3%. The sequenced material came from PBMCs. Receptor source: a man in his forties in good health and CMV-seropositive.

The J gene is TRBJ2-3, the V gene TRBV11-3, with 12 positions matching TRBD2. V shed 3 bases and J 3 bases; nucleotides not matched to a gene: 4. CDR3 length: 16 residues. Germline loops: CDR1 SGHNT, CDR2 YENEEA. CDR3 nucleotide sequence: TGTGCCAGCAGCTTCCTAGCGGGAGGGTCGACAGATACGCAGTATTTT. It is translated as CASSFLAGGSTDTQYF.

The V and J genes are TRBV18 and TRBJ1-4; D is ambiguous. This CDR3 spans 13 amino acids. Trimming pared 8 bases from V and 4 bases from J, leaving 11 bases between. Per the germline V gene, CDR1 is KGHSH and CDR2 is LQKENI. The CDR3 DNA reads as TGTGCCAGCGCCTCAGGTTTTAATGAAAAACTGTTTTTT. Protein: CASASGFNEKLFF.

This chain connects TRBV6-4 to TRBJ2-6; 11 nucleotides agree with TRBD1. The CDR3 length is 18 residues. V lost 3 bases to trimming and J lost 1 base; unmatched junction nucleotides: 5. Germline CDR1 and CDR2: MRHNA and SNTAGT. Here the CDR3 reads CASSDDGQGASGANVLTF. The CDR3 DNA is TGTGCCAGCAGTGATGATGGACAGGGGGCGTCTGGGGCCAACGTCCTGACTTTC.

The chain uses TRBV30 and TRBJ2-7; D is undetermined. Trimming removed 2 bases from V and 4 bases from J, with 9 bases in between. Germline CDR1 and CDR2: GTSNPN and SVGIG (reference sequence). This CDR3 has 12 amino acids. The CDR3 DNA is TGTGCCTGGAGTAGTAGCCGTTACGAGCAGTACTTC. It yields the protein CAWSSSRYEQYF.

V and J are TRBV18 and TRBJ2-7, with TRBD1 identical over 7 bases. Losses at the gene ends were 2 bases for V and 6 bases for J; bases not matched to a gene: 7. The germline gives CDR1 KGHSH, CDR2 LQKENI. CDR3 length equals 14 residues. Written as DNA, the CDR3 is TGTGCCAGCTCACCAACCAACAGGGGCTTCGAGCAGTACTTC. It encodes CASSPTNRGFEQYF.

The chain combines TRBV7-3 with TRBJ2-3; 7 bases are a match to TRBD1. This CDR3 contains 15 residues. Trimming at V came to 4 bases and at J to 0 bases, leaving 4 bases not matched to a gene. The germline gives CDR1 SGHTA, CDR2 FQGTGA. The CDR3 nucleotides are TGTGCCAGCAGCTCGACAGGGTTGAGCACAGATACGCAGTATTTT. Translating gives CASSSTGLSTDTQYF.

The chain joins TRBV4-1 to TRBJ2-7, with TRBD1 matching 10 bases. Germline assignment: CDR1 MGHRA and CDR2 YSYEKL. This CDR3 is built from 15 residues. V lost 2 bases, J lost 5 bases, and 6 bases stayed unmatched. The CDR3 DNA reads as TGCGCCAGCAGCCAAAAGGACAGGGGGTGGAACGAGCAGTACTTC. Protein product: CASSQKDRGWNEQYF.

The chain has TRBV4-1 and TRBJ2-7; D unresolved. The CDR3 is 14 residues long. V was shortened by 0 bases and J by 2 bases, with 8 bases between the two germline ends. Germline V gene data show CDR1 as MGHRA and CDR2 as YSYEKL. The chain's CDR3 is CASSQDGPTYEQYF. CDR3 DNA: TGCGCCAGCAGCCAAGATGGGCCTACCTACGAGCAGTACTTC.

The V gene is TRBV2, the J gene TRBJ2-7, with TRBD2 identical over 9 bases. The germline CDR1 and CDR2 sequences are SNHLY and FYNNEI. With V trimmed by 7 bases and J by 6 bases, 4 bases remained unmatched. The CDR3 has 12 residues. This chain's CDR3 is CASNRLAAEQYF. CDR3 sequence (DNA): TGTGCCAGCAACCGACTAGCGGCCGAGCAGTACTTC.

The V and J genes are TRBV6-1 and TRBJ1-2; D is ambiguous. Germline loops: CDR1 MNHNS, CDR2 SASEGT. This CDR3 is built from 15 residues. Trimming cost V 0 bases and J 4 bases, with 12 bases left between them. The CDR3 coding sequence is TGTGCCAGCAGTGAAGCGAGGCAGACTTTCTATGGCTACACCTTC. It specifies CASSEARQTFYGYTF.

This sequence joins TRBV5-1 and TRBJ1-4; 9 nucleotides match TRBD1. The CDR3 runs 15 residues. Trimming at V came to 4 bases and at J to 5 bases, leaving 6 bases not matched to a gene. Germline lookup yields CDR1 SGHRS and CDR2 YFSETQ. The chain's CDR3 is CASSGVTGGNEKLFF. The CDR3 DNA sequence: TGCGCCAGCAGCGGGGTGACAGGGGGGAATGAAAAACTGTTTTTT.

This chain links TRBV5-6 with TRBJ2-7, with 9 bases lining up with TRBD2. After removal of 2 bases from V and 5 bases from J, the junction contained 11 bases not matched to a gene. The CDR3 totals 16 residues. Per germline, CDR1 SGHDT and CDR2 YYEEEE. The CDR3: CASSLRLGLASNEQYF. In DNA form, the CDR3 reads TGTGCCAGCAGCTTACGTTTGGGACTAGCTTCTAACGAGCAGTACTTC.

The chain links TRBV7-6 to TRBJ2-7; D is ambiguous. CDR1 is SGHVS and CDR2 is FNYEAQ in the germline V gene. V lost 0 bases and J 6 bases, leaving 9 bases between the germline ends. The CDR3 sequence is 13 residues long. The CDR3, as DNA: TGTGCCAGCAGCTTAGCGCCAGGCCTCGAGCAGTACTTC. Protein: CASSLAPGLEQYF.

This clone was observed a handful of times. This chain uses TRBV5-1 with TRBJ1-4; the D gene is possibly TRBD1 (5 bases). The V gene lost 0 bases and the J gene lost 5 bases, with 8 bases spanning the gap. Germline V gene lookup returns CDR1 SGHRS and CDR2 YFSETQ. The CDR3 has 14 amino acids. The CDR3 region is CASSLGTRNEKLFF. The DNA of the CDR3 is TGCGCCAGCAGCTTGGGGACACGGAATGAAAAACTGTTTTTT. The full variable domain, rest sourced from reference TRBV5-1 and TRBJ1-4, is KAGVTQTPRYLIKTRGQQVTLSCSPISGHRSVSWYQQTPGQGLQFLFEYFSETQRNKGNFPGRFSGRQFSNSRSEMNVSTLELGDSALYLCASSLGTRNEKLFFGSGTQLSVL.

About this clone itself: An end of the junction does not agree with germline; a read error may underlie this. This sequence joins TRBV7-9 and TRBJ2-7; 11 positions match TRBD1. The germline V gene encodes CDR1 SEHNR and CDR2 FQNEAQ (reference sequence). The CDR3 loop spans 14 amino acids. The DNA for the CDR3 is TGTTCCAGCAGCTTCGGACAGGGGGCTTACGAGCAGTACTTC. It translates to CSSSFGQGAYEQYF.

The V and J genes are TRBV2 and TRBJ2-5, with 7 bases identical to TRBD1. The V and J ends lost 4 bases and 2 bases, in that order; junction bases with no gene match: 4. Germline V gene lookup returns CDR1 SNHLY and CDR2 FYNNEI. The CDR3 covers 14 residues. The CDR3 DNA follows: TGTGCCAGCAGTGTATCGACAGGGCAAGAGACCCAGTACTTC. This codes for CASSVSTGQETQYF.

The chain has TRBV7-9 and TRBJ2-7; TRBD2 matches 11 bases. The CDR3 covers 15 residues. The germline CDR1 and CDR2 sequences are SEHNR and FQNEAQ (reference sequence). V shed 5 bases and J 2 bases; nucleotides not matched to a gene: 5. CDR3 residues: CASSMGLAVAYEQYF. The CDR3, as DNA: TGTGCCAGCAGCATGGGACTAGCGGTGGCCTACGAGCAGTACTTC.

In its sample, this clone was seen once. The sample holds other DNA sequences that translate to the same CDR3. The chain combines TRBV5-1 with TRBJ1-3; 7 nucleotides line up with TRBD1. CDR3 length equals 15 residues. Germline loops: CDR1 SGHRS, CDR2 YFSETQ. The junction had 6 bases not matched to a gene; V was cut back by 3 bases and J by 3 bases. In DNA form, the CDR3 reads TGCGCCAGCAGCTCGACAGGGTTGAGTGGAAACACCATATATTTT. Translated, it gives CASSSTGLSGNTIYF.